The clone carrying this T cell receptor (beta chain) was found once. These data belong to a study of blood T cell repertoires in COVID-19. Per the germline V gene, CDR1 is SNHLY and CDR2 is FYNNEI. The CDR3 is made up of 13 amino acids. Trimming removed 3 bases from V and 10 bases from J, with 10 bases in between. Per the authors' pipeline: Reference gene primer amplification gave estimated nucleated cell counts. Sequencing was performed with immunoSEQ multiplex PCR; in TCRdb, only in-frame clones are kept and a portion is missing. That table supplies the V and J calls and clone size; D and trimming were determined from the DNA. The sample records about 80,000 clones, roughly 85% being singletons.

V usage is TRBV2 and J usage is TRBJ1-6; TRBD1 might be the D (5 bases). Sequencing was performed on peripheral blood. This TCR was recovered from a man aged 50-59 years with COVID-19, enrolled during active disease. CDR3 sequence (DNA): TGTGCCAGCAGTGAGCAGGGCCCATCACCCCTCCACTTT. Translation gives CASSEQGPSPLHF.